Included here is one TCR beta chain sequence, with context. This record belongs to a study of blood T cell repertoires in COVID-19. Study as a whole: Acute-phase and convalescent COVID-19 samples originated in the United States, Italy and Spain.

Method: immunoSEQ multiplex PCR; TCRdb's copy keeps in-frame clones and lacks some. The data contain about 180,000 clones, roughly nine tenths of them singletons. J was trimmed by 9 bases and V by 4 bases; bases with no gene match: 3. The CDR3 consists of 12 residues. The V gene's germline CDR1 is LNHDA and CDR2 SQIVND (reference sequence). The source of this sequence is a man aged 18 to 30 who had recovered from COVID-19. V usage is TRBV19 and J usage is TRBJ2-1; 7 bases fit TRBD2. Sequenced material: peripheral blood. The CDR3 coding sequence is TGTGCCAGTAGTACAATAGCGGGTGAGCAGTTCTTC. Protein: CASSTIAGEQFF.